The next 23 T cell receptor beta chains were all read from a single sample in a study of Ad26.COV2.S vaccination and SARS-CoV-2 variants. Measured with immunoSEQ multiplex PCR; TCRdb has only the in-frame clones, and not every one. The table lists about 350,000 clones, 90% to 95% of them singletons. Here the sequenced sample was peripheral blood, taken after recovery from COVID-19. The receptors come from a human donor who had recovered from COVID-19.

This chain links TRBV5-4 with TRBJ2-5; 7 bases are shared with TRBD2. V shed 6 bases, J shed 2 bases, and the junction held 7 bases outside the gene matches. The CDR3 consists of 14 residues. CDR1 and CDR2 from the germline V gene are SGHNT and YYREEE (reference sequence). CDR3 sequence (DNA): TGTGCCAGCACGGCGCGGGGGACGCAAGAGACCCAGTACTTC. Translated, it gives CASTARGTQETQYF.

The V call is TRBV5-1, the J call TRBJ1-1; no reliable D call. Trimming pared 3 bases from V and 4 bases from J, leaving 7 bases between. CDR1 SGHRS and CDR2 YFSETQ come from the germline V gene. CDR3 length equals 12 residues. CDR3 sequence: CASSYGSTEAFF. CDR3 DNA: TGCGCCAGCAGCTACGGTAGCACTGAAGCTTTCTTT.

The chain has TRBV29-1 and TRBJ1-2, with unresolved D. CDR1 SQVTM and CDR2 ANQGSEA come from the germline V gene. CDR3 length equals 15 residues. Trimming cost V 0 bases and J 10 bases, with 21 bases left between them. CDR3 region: CSVEDEIASPSIYTF. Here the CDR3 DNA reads TGCAGCGTTGAAGATGAGATTGCATCACCGAGCATCTACACCTTC.

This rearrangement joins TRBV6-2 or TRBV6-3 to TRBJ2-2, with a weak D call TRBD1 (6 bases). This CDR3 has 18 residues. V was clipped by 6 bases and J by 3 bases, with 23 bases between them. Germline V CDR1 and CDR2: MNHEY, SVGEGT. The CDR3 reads CASSPFRGKSLYTGELFF. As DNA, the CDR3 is TGTGCCAGCAGCCCGTTCAGGGGAAAGAGCCTTTACACCGGGGAGCTGTTTTTT.

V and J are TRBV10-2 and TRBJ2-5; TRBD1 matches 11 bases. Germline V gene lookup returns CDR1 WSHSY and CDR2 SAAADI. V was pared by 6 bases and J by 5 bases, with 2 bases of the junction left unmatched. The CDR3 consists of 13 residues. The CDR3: CASRDRGHETQYF. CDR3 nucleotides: TGCGCCAGCAGGGACAGGGGGCACGAGACCCAGTACTTC.

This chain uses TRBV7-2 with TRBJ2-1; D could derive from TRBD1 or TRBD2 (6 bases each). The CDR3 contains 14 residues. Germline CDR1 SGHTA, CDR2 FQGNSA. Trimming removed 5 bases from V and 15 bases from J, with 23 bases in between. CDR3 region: CASSPLGGGLLGFF. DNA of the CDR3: TGTGCCAGCAGCCCTTTGGGTGGGGGGCTCTTGGGGTTCTTC.

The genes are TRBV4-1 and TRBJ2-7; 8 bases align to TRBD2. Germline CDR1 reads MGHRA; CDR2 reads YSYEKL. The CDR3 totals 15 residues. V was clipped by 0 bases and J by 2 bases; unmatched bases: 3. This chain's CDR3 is CASSQESGGAYEQYF. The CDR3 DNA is TGCGCCAGCAGCCAAGAGTCGGGGGGGGCCTACGAGCAGTACTTC.

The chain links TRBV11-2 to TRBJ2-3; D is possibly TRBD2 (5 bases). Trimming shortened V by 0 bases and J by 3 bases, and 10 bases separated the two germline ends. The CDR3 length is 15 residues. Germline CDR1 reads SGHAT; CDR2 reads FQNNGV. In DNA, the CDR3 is TGTGCCAGCAGCTTAGACGGGGTTCAAACAGATACGCAGTATTTT. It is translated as CASSLDGVQTDTQYF.

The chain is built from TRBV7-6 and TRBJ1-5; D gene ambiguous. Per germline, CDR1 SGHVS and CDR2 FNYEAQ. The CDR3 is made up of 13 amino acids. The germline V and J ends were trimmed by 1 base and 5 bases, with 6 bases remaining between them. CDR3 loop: CASSLGRYQPQHF. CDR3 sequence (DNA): TGTGCCAGCAGCTTAGGGAGATATCAGCCCCAGCATTTT. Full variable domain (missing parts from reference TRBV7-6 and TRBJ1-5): GAGVSQSPRYKVTKRGQDVALRCDPISGHVSLYWYRQALGQGPEFLTYFNYEAQQDKSGLPNDRFSAERPEGSISTLTIQRTEQRDSAMYRCASSLGRYQPQHFGDGTRLSIL.

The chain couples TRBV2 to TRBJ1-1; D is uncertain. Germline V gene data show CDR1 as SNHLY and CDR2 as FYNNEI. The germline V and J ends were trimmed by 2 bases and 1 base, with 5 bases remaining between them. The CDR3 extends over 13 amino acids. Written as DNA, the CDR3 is TGTGCCAGCAGTGAAACAGCGAACACTGAAGCTTTCTTT. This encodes CASSETANTEAFF. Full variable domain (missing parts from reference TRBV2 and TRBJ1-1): EPEVTQTPSHQVTQMGQEVILRCVPISNHLYFYWYRQILGQKVEFLVSFYNNEISEKSEIFDDQFSVERPDGSNFTLKIRSTKLEDSAMYFCASSETANTEAFFGQGTRLTVV.

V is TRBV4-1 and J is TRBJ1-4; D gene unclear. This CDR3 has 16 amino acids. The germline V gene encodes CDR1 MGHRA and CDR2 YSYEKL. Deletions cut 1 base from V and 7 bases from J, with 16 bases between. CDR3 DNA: TGCGCCAGCAGCCAAGTAACAGCCCTGCGGGGTGAAAAACTGTTTTTT. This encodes CASSQVTALRGEKLFF.

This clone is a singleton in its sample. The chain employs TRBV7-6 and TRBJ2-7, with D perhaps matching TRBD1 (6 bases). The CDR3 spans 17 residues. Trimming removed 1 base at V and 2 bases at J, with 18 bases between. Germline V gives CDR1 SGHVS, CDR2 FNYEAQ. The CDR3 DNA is TGTGCCAGCAGCTTAGTTTCCCCAGGGGAAGTTGCCTACGAGCAGTACTTC. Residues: CASSLVSPGEVAYEQYF.

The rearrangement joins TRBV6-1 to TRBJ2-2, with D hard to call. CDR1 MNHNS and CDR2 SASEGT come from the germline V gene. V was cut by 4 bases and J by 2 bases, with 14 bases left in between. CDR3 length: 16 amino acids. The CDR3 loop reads CASSVFRAFNTGELFF. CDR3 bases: TGTGCCAGCAGTGTATTCCGGGCTTTTAACACCGGGGAGCTGTTTTTT.

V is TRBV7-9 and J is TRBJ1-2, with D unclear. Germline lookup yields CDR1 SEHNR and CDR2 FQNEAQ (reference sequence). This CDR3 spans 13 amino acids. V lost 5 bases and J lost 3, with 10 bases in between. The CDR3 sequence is CASSPGGYYGYTF. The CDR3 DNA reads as TGTGCCAGCAGCCCAGGAGGTTACTATGGCTACACCTTC.

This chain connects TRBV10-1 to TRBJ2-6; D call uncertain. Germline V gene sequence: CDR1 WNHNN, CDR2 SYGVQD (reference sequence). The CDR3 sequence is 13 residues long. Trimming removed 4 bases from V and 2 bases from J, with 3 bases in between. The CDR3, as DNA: TGCGCCAGCAGTGCGACTGGGGCCAACGTCCTGACTTTC. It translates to CASSATGANVLTF.

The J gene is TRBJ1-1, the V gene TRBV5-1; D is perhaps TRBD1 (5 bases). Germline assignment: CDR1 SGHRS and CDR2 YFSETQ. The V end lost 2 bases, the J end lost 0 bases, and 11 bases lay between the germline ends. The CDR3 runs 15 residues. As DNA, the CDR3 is TGCGCCAGCAGCTTACAGGCTTTCATGAACACTGAAGCTTTCTTT. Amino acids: CASSLQAFMNTEAFF.

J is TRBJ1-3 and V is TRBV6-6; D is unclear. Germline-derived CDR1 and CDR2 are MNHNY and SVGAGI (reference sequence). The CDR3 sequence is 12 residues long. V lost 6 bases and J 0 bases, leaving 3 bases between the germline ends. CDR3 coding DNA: TGTGCCAGCAGGAACTCTGGAAACACCATATATTTT. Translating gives CASRNSGNTIYF.

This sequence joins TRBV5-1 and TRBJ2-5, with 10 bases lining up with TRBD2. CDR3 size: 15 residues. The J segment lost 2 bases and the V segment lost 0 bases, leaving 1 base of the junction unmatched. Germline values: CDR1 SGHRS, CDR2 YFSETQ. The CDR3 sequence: CASSLASGGQETQYF. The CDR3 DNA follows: TGCGCCAGCAGCTTGGCTAGCGGGGGACAAGAGACCCAGTACTTC.

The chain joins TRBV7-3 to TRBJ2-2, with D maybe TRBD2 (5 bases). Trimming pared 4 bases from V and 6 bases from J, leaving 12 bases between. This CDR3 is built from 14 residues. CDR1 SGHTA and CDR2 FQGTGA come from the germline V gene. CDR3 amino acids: CASSSSRVAGELFF. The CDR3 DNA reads TGTGCCAGCAGCTCCTCGAGGGTAGCCGGGGAGCTGTTTTTT.

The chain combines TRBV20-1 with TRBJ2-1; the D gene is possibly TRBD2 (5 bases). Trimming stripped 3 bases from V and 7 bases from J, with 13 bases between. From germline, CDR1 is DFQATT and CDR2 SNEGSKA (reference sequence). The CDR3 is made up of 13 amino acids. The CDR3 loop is CSASFRRRNEQFF. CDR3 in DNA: TGCAGTGCTAGTTTCAGGAGGAGGAATGAGCAGTTCTTC.

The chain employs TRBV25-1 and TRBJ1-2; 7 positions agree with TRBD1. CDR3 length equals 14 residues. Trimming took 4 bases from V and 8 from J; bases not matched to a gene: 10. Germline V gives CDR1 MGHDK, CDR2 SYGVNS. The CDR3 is CASSVYTGAEGYTF. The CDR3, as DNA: TGTGCCAGCAGTGTCTATACAGGGGCAGAAGGCTACACCTTC.

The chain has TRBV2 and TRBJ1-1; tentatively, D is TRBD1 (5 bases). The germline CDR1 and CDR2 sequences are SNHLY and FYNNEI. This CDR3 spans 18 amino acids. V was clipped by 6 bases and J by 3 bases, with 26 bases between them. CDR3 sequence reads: CASRATLLRQSVDTEAFF. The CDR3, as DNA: TGTGCCAGCAGGGCCACACTTTTGAGACAGTCGGTTGACACTGAAGCTTTCTTT.

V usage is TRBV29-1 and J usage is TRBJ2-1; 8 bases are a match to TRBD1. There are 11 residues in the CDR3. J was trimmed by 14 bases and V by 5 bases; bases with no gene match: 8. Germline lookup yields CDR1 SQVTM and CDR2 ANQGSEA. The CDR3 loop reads CSVRQGIAEFF. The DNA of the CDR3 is TGCAGCGTTCGACAGGGGATAGCAGAGTTCTTC.